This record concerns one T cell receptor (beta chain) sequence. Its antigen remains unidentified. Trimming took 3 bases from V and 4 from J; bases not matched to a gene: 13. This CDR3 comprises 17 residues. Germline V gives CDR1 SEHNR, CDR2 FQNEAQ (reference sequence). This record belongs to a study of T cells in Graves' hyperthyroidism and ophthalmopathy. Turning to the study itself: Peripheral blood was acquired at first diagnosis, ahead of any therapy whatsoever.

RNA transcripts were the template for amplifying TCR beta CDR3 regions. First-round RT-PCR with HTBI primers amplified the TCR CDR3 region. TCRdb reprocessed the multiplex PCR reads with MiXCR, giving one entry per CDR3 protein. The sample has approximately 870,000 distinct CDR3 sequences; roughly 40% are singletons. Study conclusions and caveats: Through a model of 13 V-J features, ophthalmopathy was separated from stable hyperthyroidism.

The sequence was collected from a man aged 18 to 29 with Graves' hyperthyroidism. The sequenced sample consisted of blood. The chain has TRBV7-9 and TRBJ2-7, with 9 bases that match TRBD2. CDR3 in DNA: TGTGCCAGCAGCTTGTTTGGGGTGTTAGCGGGGGAATACGAGCAGTACTTC. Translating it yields CASSLFGVLAGEYEQYF.